The rows below give T cell receptor beta chains drawn from one sample of a study of T-cell reconstitution after alpha-beta-depleted transplantation in children. TCRdb ran MiXCR on the PCR reads and lists one entry per CDR3 protein. The sample lists 530,000 or so distinct CDR3 sequences, roughly a quarter occurring once. The source was PBMCs, collected before TCRalphabeta/CD19-depleted stem cell transplant. The receptors here all came from a boy under three years old with Wiskott-Aldrich syndrome, due to receive a stem cell transplant. The CDR3 runs from the conserved cysteine through the conserved F or W. Fields, in order: CDR3 length, clone size, D gene, J gene, V gene, CDR3 DNA, CDR3 protein. A D gene is named only where the DNA matches it firmly. Part of the rows lack a size; the others show once, few, many or a class for expanded clones.

16 | NA | TRBD2 | TRBJ2-1 | TRBV6-1 | TGTGCCAGCAACCTAGGAGCGGGAGGGTCCTACAATGAGCAGTTCTTC | CASNLGAGGSYNEQFF
14 | NA | TRBD2 | TRBJ2-1 | TRBV20-1 | TGCAGTGCGAAACTAGCGGGAGGGGTATATGAGCAGTTCTTC | CSAKLAGGVYEQFF
14 | few | NA | TRBJ2-1 | TRBV24-1 | TGTGCCACCAGTGATTCGGGCTCCTACAATGAGCAGTTCTTC | CATSDSGSYNEQFF
15 | NA | TRBD2 | TRBJ2-1 | TRBV4-2 | TGTGCCAGCAGCCAAGCAAGCGGGAGGGAGGATGAGCAGTTCTTC | CASSQASGREDEQFF
15 | few | TRBD2 | TRBJ2-7 | TRBV5-1 | TGCGCCAGCAGCTTGGGCTCTAGCGGGAGTGGGGAGCAGTACTTC | CASSLGSSGSGEQYF
14 | NA | NA | TRBJ2-7 | TRBV18 | TGTGCCAGCTCACCAAAGGTCAGGACCTACGAGCAGTACTTC | CASSPKVRTYEQYF
14 | NA | NA | TRBJ2-7 | TRBV18 | TGTGCCAGCTCACCAGTGCGAGAATCCTACGAGCAGTACTTC | CASSPVRESYEQYF
15 | few | TRBD2 | TRBJ2-1 | TRBV30 | TGTGCCTGGGATCCGGGACTAGCCGTTCAGCATGAGCAGTTCTTC | CAWDPGLAVQHEQFF
15 | NA | NA | TRBJ1-3 | TRBV3-1 | TGTGCCAGCAGCCTGGACACCCACTCTGGAAACACCATATATTTT | CASSLDTHSGNTIYF
18 | NA | TRBD1 | TRBJ1-4 | TRBV5-1 | TGCGCCAGCAGCTTGGGGGACAGATTCCCTGGGGCTAATGAAAAACTGTTTTTT | CASSLGDRFPGANEKLFF
14 | NA | TRBD1 | TRBJ2-1 | TRBV24-1 | TGTGCCACCGAAGAGGGACAGAGATACAATGAGCAGTTCTTC | CATEEGQRYNEQFF
13 | NA | TRBD1 | TRBJ1-5 | TRBV10-3 | TGTGCCATCAGCGGGACAGACAATCAGCCCCAGCATTTT | CAISGTDNQPQHF
14 | NA | TRBD1 | TRBJ1-6 | TRBV12-3/TRBV12-4 | TGTGCCAGCAGTTTAGCAGGGGGCCATTCACCCCTCCACTTT | CASSLAGGHSPLHF
24 | few | TRBD2 | TRBJ2-3 | TRBV7-4 | TGTGCCAGCAGCTTAGCGCAGATTTCCGTCCCCCGGCGACTAGCGGGAGGAATCGCAGATACGCAGTATTTT | CASSLAQISVPRRLAGGIADTQYF
17 | NA | TRBD2 | TRBJ2-1 | TRBV12-3/TRBV12-4 | TGTGCCAGCAGTCCTCCCTTTCCCAGCGGGAGCTACAATGAGCAGTTCTTC | CASSPPFPSGSYNEQFF
12 | few | NA | TRBJ1-5 | TRBV6-6 | TGTGCCAGCAGTGAGCTAAATCAGCCCCAGCATTTT | CASSELNQPQHF
17 | NA | NA | TRBJ2-6 | TRBV7-2 | TGTGCCAGCAGAAAGATACACACAGGGACTGGGGCCAACGTCCTGACTTTC | CASRKIHTGTGANVLTF
12 | NA | TRBD2 | TRBJ2-7 | TRBV20-1 | TGCAGTGTACGGCGGGAGGCCCACGAGCAGTACTTC | CSVRREAHEQYF
18 | NA | TRBD2 | TRBJ2-2 | TRBV5-6 | TGTGCCAGCAGCTTTGGCCTAGCGGGAGGGCCTACCCCCGGGGAGCTGTTTTTT | CASSFGLAGGPTPGELFF
14 | NA | TRBD1 | TRBJ1-2 | TRBV6-5 | TGTGCCAGCAGTTTCGACAGGGCTAACTATGGCTACACCTTC | CASSFDRANYGYTF
12 | NA | TRBD1 | TRBJ2-7 | TRBV10-3 | TGTGCCATCTCAAATACAGGGGGCGAGCAGTACTTC | CAISNTGGEQYF
13 | few | NA | TRBJ2-5 | TRBV24-1 | TGTGCCACCAGTGGGGGGTACCAAGAGACCCAGTACTTC | CATSGGYQETQYF
13 | NA | NA | TRBJ2-1 | TRBV5-1 | TGCGCCAGCAGCAAAGGACCGGACAATGAGCAGTTCTTC | CASSKGPDNEQFF
15 | few | NA | TRBJ2-1 | TRBV28 | TGTGCCAGCAGTTTCGGTGGACCCTCCTACAATGAGCAGTTCTTC | CASSFGGPSYNEQFF
14 | once | TRBD1 | TRBJ1-4 | TRBV6-1 | TGTGCCAGCAGTCAAGGGACAGGGGGAGAAAAACTGTTTTTT | CASSQGTGGEKLFF
11 | NA | TRBD2 | TRBJ2-1 | TRBV29-1 | TGCAGCGATAGCGGGCGCAATGAGCAGTTCTTC | CSDSGRNEQFF
15 | NA | TRBD2 | TRBJ2-3 | TRBV7-2 | TGTGCCAGCAGCTTAAAAGCGGGAGGGCCAGATACGCAGTATTTT | CASSLKAGGPDTQYF
19 | few | TRBD1 | TRBJ2-6 | TRBV18 | TGTGCCAGCTCACCTAAACCCCCGGGACAGGGGGCTGGGGCCAACGTCCTGACTTTC | CASSPKPPGQGAGANVLTF
16 | few | NA | TRBJ1-4 | TRBV25-1 | TGTGCCAGCAGGGACGGAGGGCAGGCAACTAATGAAAAACTGTTTTTT | CASRDGGQATNEKLFF
18 | NA | TRBD1 | TRBJ2-6 | TRBV5-1 | TGCGCCAGCAGCTTGGCCACTAGGGGGCTGTTTGGGGCCAACGTCCTGACTTTC | CASSLATRGLFGANVLTF
14 | NA | NA | TRBJ2-7 | TRBV7-8 | TGTGCCAGCAGCCACCTGGAAGCAGGCTACGAGCAGTACTTC | CASSHLEAGYEQYF
11 | few | NA | TRBJ2-1 | TRBV7-8 | TGTGCCAGCGGCTCCGGGGCCGAGCAGTTCTTC | CASGSGAEQFF
14 | NA | NA | TRBJ2-2 | TRBV29-1 | TGCAGCGTTGGTGGAGGGTTTGTGACCGGGGAGCTGTTTTTT | CSVGGGFVTGELFF
15 | NA | TRBD1 | TRBJ1-1 | TRBV5-5 | TGTGCCAGCAGCTTCCGCCAAGACAGGGACCCTGAAGCTTTCTTT | CASSFRQDRDPEAFF
14 | NA | NA | TRBJ1-2 | TRBV6-2/TRBV6-3 | TGTGCCAGCAGTTCCGTCAAGGGGCTCTATGGCTACACCTTC | CASSSVKGLYGYTF
12 | few | NA | TRBJ2-1 | TRBV20-1 | TGCAGTGCTAGGAGCCATTACAATGAGCAGTTCTTC | CSARSHYNEQFF
13 | NA | TRBD1 | TRBJ2-7 | TRBV5-1 | TGCGCCAGCCGCCGGACAGGGAACTACGAGCAGTACTTC | CASRRTGNYEQYF
15 | NA | TRBD2 | TRBJ2-3 | TRBV20-1 | TGCAGTGCTGCCACCGGGACTAAGAGCACAGATACGCAGTATTTT | CSAATGTKSTDTQYF
16 | few | TRBD1 | TRBJ2-7 | TRBV28 | TGTGCCAGCAGTTTTAATGGGCCGGGACAGGGATACGAGCAGTACTTC | CASSFNGPGQGYEQYF
17 | NA | NA | TRBJ1-2 | TRBV7-2 | TGTGCCAGCAGTACCTGGGGGACATCACCGACAAACTATGGCTACACCTTC | CASSTWGTSPTNYGYTF
13 | NA | TRBD2 | TRBJ2-7 | TRBV20-1 | TGCAGTGCTAGTACTAGCGAGACCTACGAGCAGTACTTC | CSASTSETYEQYF
14 | few | TRBD1 | TRBJ2-1 | TRBV10-3 | TGTGCCATCCTGACAGGGGAGAATTACAATGAGCAGTTCTTC | CAILTGENYNEQFF
19 | NA | TRBD2 | TRBJ2-1 | TRBV5-1 | TGCGCCAGCAGCTTTCGGGGCGATCCAGGCGGGAGGGGCTACAATGAGCAGTTCTTC | CASSFRGDPGGRGYNEQFF
13 | NA | NA | TRBJ2-1 | TRBV10-3 | TGTGCCATCAGTGAGTCAGGGAAACTCCGGCAGTTCTTC | CAISESGKLRQFF
15 | NA | NA | TRBJ2-2 | TRBV9 | TGTGCCAGCAGCGGAAATAGCGGAGGGACCGGGGAGCTGTTTTTT | CASSGNSGGTGELFF
18 | few | TRBD2 | TRBJ2-1 | TRBV15 | TGTGCCACCAGCAGAGATCCCCCCGGGGGGACTTGGTCTACGGGGCAGTTCTTC | CATSRDPPGGTWSTGQFF
16 | NA | NA | TRBJ2-5 | TRBV5-1 | TGCGCCAGCAGCTTGCTGGGACGGGGACTTCTAGAGACCCAGTACTTC | CASSLLGRGLLETQYF
15 | NA | NA | TRBJ2-7 | TRBV7-2 | TGTGCCAGCAGCACTGGAGGGGGCTGGGACTACGAGCAGTACTTC | CASSTGGGWDYEQYF
12 | NA | NA | TRBJ1-1 | TRBV5-1 | TGCGCCAGCAGCTTTAGGGACACTGAAGCTTTCTTT | CASSFRDTEAFF
18 | few | TRBD2 | TRBJ2-7 | TRBV11-1 | TGTGCCAGCAGCTTATGGACTAGCGGGAGGGGATTGAGGGGAGAGCAGTACTTC | CASSLWTSGRGLRGEQYF
16 | NA | NA | TRBJ2-1 | TRBV15 | TGTGCCACCAGCAGAGATTTTTCCGGACAAGCAATGAGCAGTTCTTTC | CATSRDFSGQAMSSSF
13 | NA | NA | TRBJ2-1 | TRBV5-1 | TGCGCCAGCAGCAAAAACACTGGGGGTGAGCAGTTCTTC | CASSKNTGGEQFF
15 | few | NA | TRBJ1-1 | TRBV5-1 | TGCGCCAGCAGCTTGGTGGGAGGGGACGACACTGAAGCTTTCTTT | CASSLVGGDDTEAFF
15 | few | NA | TRBJ2-6 | TRBV5-6 | TGTGCCAGCAGCTTGGCGGGGACTGGGGCCAACGTCCTGACTTTC | CASSLAGTGANVLTF
13 | few | NA | TRBJ1-2 | TRBV5-5 | TGTGCCAGCAGGACGGACAGTAACTATGGCTACACCTTC | CASRTDSNYGYTF
13 | once | NA | TRBJ2-7 | TRBV12-3/TRBV12-4 | TGTGCCAGCAGTTTAGGGTACAGCCACGAGCAGTACTTC | CASSLGYSHEQYF